The entry below describes one TCR beta chain. TCRdb keeps only in-frame clones here, not all; method: immunoSEQ multiplex PCR. The sample has roughly 110,000 clones; just under 90% are singletons. There are 14 residues in the CDR3. V was trimmed by 2 bases and J by 6 bases, leaving 14 bases between them. Germline values: CDR1 SGHTA, CDR2 FQGNSA. This specimen comes from a study of blood T cell repertoires in COVID-19. For the study at large: Donors in the United States, Italy and Spain gave samples during acute or convalescent COVID-19.

The sequence came from a woman aged 45-65 years with acute or convalescent COVID-19. The sample comprised peripheral blood. The rearrangement joins TRBV7-2 to TRBJ2-7; D might be TRBD2 (5 bases). The DNA of the CDR3 is TGTGCCAGCAGCTTACCGGACCGCACTAGCGAGCAGTACTTC. Its protein product is CASSLPDRTSEQYF.